This T cell receptor beta chain was profiled in a study of T cell responses to AZD1222 COVID-19 vaccine. Whole-study findings and limits: No repertoire was sampled before or during the peak T cell response, only after it.

The CDR3 is 13 residues long. Trimming removed 5 bases at V and 2 bases at J, with 9 bases between. CDR1 SEHNR and CDR2 FQNEAQ come from the germline V gene (reference sequence). Profiled with immunoSEQ multiplex PCR; TCRdb holds only in-frame clones, not every one. The sample consists of about 140,000 clones, 80% to 95% of them appearing once. This clone was seen a single time. Its antigen is undetermined. The sequence came from an adult in good health. The rearrangement links TRBV7-9 to TRBJ1-2; maybe TRBD1 (5 bases). The sample was peripheral blood, taken on day 0 of AZD1222 vaccination. CDR3 in amino acids: CASSRDGNYGYTF. The CDR3 DNA reads TGTGCCAGCAGCCGGGACGGCAACTATGGCTACACCTTC.